This T cell receptor (beta chain) was profiled in a study of T-cell reconstitution after alpha-beta-depleted transplantation in children. The germline V gene has CDR1 SQVTM and CDR2 ANQGSEA. V gave up 4 bases and J gave up 8 bases; unmatched junction bases: 8. This CDR3 has 14 residues. This clonotype was counted ten times or more. Preparation of the TCRbeta library used unique molecular identifiers. TCRdb reprocessed the PCR reads via MiXCR and lists one record per CDR3 protein. The sample has about 600,000 distinct CDR3 sequences, under 25% seen once. The material was PBMCs, mostly from graft donor cells, obtained 360 days after TCRalphabeta/CD19-depleted stem cell transplant. This receptor was taken from a boy in the first two years of life who had a stem cell transplant for acute myeloid leukemia, so the T cells may come from the graft donor. This chain uses TRBV29-1 with TRBJ1-1, with 12 bases identical to TRBD1. CDR3 nucleotide sequence: TGCAGCGTTGGGGGACAGGGGGCGCTGAGGGAAGCTTTCTTT. Its protein product is CSVGGQGALREAFF. The whole variable domain, remainder taken from reference TRBV29-1 and TRBJ1-1, is SAVISQKPSRDICQRGTSLTIQCQVDSQVTMMFWYRQQPGQSLTLIATANQGSEATYESGFVIDKFPISRPNLTFSTLTVSNMSPEDSSIYLCSVGGQGALREAFFGQGTRLTVV.